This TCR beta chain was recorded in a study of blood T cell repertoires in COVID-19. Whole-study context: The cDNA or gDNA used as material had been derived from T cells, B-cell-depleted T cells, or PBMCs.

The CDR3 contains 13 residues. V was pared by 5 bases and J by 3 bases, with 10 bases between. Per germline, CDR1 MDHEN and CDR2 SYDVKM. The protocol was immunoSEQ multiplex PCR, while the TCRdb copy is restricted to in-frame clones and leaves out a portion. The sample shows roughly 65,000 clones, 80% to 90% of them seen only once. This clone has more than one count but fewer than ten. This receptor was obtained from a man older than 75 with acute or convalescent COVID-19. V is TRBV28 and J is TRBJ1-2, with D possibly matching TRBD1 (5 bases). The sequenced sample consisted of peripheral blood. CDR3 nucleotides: TGTGCCAGCAGTACGGCGACAGACTATGGCTACACCTTC. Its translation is CASSTATDYGYTF.